The 28 T cell receptor beta chains below were found in one sample sequenced in a study of graft-versus-host responses after intestinal transplantation. These TCRs' antigens remain unknown. This table comes from immunoSEQ multiplex PCR, and its TCRdb copy is limited to in-frame clones, with some not included. The sample yields 70,000 to 95,000 clones, approximately 92% seen once. The source was unstimulated CD8+ T cells sorted from spleen or lymph node cells, collected before transplant. All receptors come from a human donor who was the organ donor for an intestinal transplant.

The chain combines TRBV6-1 with TRBJ2-7, with TRBD1 matching 9 bases. This CDR3 is built from 15 residues. Germline assignment: CDR1 MNHNS and CDR2 SASEGT. V trimming: 3 bases; J trimming: 6 bases; junction bases outside the gene matches: 9. In DNA, the CDR3 is TGTGCCAGCAGTGAGATGGGACAGGGTATCATCGAGCAGTACTTC. Translated, it gives CASSEMGQGIIEQYF.

This chain connects TRBV5-4 to TRBJ2-7; 9 nucleotides agree with TRBD2. V dropped 7 bases and J dropped 1; count of bases not matched to a gene: 6. Germline values: CDR1 SGHNT, CDR2 YYREEE (reference sequence). The CDR3 covers 14 residues. CDR3 loop: CASGFSGGSYEQYF. The DNA for the CDR3 is TGTGCCAGCGGATTTAGCGGGGGTTCCTACGAGCAGTACTTC.

The gene calls are TRBV7-9 and TRBJ2-5; the D gene is possibly TRBD1 (6 bases). The V gene's germline CDR1 is SEHNR and CDR2 FQNEAQ (reference sequence). V was pared by 2 bases and J by 10 bases, with 17 bases between. This CDR3 comprises 14 residues. This CDR3 is CASSLPNRGGDQYF. Written as DNA, the CDR3 is TGTGCCAGCAGCTTACCAAATAGAGGGGGAGACCAGTACTTC.

Comment on this clone: The same CDR3 also results from other DNA sequences found in this sample. This chain connects TRBV19 to TRBJ2-7, with 8 bases matching TRBD1. This CDR3 has 14 amino acids. Germline V gives CDR1 LNHDA, CDR2 SQIVND (reference sequence). Germline trimming cut 6 bases from V and 2 bases from J; bases unmatched to any gene: 6. The chain's CDR3 is CASSPGQGAYEQYF. DNA for the CDR3: TGTGCCAGTAGCCCCGGACAGGGCGCCTACGAGCAGTACTTC.

The rearrangement joins TRBV7-8 to TRBJ1-1; no definite D call. V lost 2 bases to trimming and J lost 1 base, with 8 bases between them. Germline-derived CDR1 and CDR2 are SGHVS and FQNEAQ. The CDR3 loop spans 14 amino acids. CDR3 DNA sequence: TGTGCCAGCAGCTTAAGTAGGAGGAACACTGAAGCTTTCTTT. It codes for CASSLSRRNTEAFF.

The chain uses TRBV4-3 and TRBJ2-7, with 8 bases that match TRBD2. V shed 0 bases and J 3 bases; nucleotides not matched to a gene: 7. This CDR3 comprises 16 residues. Germline-derived CDR1 and CDR2 are LGHNA and YSLEER. The CDR3: CASSQDISGRGYEQYF. CDR3 coding DNA: TGCGCCAGCAGCCAAGATATAAGCGGGAGAGGCTACGAGCAGTACTTC.

The chain has TRBV19 and TRBJ2-7; the match to TRBD1 covers 8 bases. J gave up 4 bases and V 5 bases, and 13 bases lay outside the gene matches. Germline V gene lookup returns CDR1 LNHDA and CDR2 SQIVND (reference sequence). The length of the CDR3 is 16 residues. DNA for the CDR3: TGTGCCAGTAGTCCGCTCCGGGACAGGAGCACATACGAGCAGTACTTC. This translates into CASSPLRDRSTYEQYF.

On this clone: One junction end does not reproduce the germline sequence, and a read error may be involved. The CDR3 reads CASSCHRDSGTNEQFF. CDR3 DNA: TGTGCTAGCAGCTGTCACCGGGACTCAGGTACGAATGAGCAGTTCTTC. This chain joins TRBV7-7 and TRBJ2-1; possible D gene TRBD2, 6 bases. This CDR3 region has 16 residues. The V gene's germline CDR1 is SSHAT and CDR2 FNYEAQ (reference sequence).

The V gene is TRBV19, the J gene TRBJ1-2; no reliable D call. V gave up 2 bases and J gave up 4 bases, with 8 bases separating them. Germline lookup yields CDR1 LNHDA and CDR2 SQIVND (reference sequence). The CDR3 extends over 13 amino acids. The DNA of the CDR3 is TGTGCCAGTAGTATACACAGCCGCTATGGCTACACCTTC. This sequence encodes CASSIHSRYGYTF.

The V gene is TRBV5-5, the J gene TRBJ1-1; D gene uncertain. Germline V gene sequence: CDR1 SGHKS, CDR2 YYEKEE (reference sequence). The CDR3 extends over 13 amino acids. Between the trimmed V and J ends, which lost 2 bases and 0 bases, there was a span of 5 bases. The CDR3 nucleotides are TGTGCCAGCAGCTTCTCGGTGAACACTGAAGCTTTCTTT. Its translation: CASSFSVNTEAFF.

The chain is built from TRBV7-9 and TRBJ2-7, with 9 bases aligning to TRBD1. The CDR3 length is 15 residues. V was pared by 5 bases and J by 2 bases, with 7 bases of the junction left unmatched. Per germline, CDR1 SEHNR and CDR2 FQNEAQ (reference sequence). The CDR3 region is CASSPAGTGPYEQYF. The DNA of the CDR3 is TGTGCCAGCAGCCCAGCCGGGACAGGGCCCTACGAGCAGTACTTC.

This clone is a singleton in its sample. J is TRBJ2-1 and V is TRBV11-3; D perhaps matches TRBD2 (6 bases). V was pared by 5 bases and J by 0 bases, with 14 bases between. The CDR3 has 16 amino acids. Germline V gives CDR1 SGHNT, CDR2 YENEEA. This CDR3 reads CASSPRRGSSYNEQFF. The DNA of the CDR3 is TGTGCCAGCAGCCCGAGGAGGGGAAGCTCCTACAATGAGCAGTTCTTC.

A single count supports this clone. The chain couples TRBV28 to TRBJ2-5, with 10 bases identical to TRBD2. The CDR3 sequence is 14 residues long. V shed 5 bases and J 5 bases; nucleotides not matched to a gene: 5. The germline CDR1 and CDR2 sequences are MDHEN and SYDVKM. The CDR3 coding sequence is TGTGCCAGCAGTCAAGCGGGAGGGGAGGAGACCCAGTACTTC. Protein: CASSQAGGEETQYF.

The chain joins TRBV27 to TRBJ2-2, with D possibly matching TRBD1 (6 bases). The CDR3 has 13 residues. V lost 6 bases to trimming and J lost 6 bases, with 11 bases between them. CDR1 MNHEY and CDR2 SMNVEV come from the germline V gene (reference sequence). The CDR3: CASSLQGPGELFF. The CDR3, as DNA: TGTGCCAGCAGCTTACAGGGCCCCGGGGAGCTGTTTTTT.

The V and J genes are TRBV7-6 and TRBJ1-1; no definite D call. The CDR3 is 12 amino acids. Trimming removed 8 bases from V and 0 bases from J, with 7 bases in between. Germline V lookup: CDR1 SGHVS, CDR2 FNYEAQ. The DNA for the CDR3 is TGTGCCAGCTTGGGAGTGAACACTGAAGCTTTCTTT. Protein sequence: CASLGVNTEAFF.

The V gene is TRBV10-3, the J gene TRBJ2-7; 8 bases fit TRBD1. The germline V gene encodes CDR1 ENHRY and CDR2 SYGVKD. V lost 3 bases and J lost 6; bases outside the gene matches: 7. The CDR3 contains 14 residues. CDR3 sequence: CAISEGTGLREQYF. The CDR3 coding sequence is TGTGCCATCAGTGAAGGGACAGGACTACGCGAGCAGTACTTC.

The chain has TRBV5-6 and TRBJ2-4; D might be TRBD2 (5 bases). The CDR3 runs to 16 residues. V lost 1 base and J 0 bases, leaving 11 bases between the germline ends. Germline V CDR1 and CDR2: SGHDT, YYEEEE. Here the CDR3 DNA reads TGTGCCAGCAGCTTGAAGTTGGAGGAAGCCAAAAACATTCAGTACTTC. Amino acids: CASSLKLEEAKNIQYF.

CDR3 loop: CASSVAPAGHYEQYF. The DNA of the CDR3 is TGTGCCAGCAGCGTAGCTCCAGCGGGGCACTACGAGCAGTACTTC. The rearrangement uses TRBV9 and TRBJ2-7; 7 bases match TRBD2. Germline V gene data show CDR1 as SGDLS and CDR2 as YYNGEE. The trim removed 0 bases at V and 3 bases at J, leaving 6 bases unmatched. The CDR3 runs 15 residues.

The V and J genes are TRBV7-3 and TRBJ2-2; 8 bases match TRBD2. Losses at the gene ends were 1 base for V and 4 bases for J; bases not matched to a gene: 2. Germline lookup yields CDR1 SGHTA and CDR2 FQGTGA. The CDR3 is 15 residues long. In DNA form, the CDR3 reads TGTGCCAGCAGCTTAATAGCGGGATTCACCGGGGAGCTGTTTTTT. Translation: CASSLIAGFTGELFF.

CDR3 bases: TGTGCCAGCCGCCGCCTTGGGTTCTTGGAGGCAGATACGCAGTATTTT. Protein product: CASRRLGFLEADTQYF. The V and J genes are TRBV28 and TRBJ2-3; weak D call: TRBD2 (5 bases). V dropped 8 bases and J dropped 4 bases, with 22 bases sitting between them. Per the germline V gene, CDR1 is MDHEN and CDR2 is SYDVKM. This CDR3 is built from 16 residues.

V and J are TRBV5-5 and TRBJ1-6, with TRBD1 as a possible D gene (6 bases). Deletions cut 4 bases from V and 4 bases from J, with 12 bases between. Per the germline V gene, CDR1 is SGHKS and CDR2 is YYEKEE (reference sequence). The CDR3 contains 15 residues. The CDR3 sequence: CASSRYRAYNSPLHF. The CDR3 DNA sequence: TGTGCCAGCAGCCGTTACAGGGCGTATAATTCACCCCTCCACTTT.

V is TRBV7-8 and J is TRBJ1-5; D uncertain. This CDR3 is 13 amino acids long. Trimming shortened V by 7 bases and J by 2 bases, and 9 bases separated the two germline ends. Per the germline V gene, CDR1 is SGHVS and CDR2 is FQNEAQ. In nucleotides, the CDR3 is TGTGCCAGCAAGAGCGTTGGCAATCAGCCCCAGCATTTT. Protein sequence: CASKSVGNQPQHF.

V and J are TRBV4-1 and TRBJ1-6; weak D call: TRBD1 (5 bases). V lost 4 bases to trimming and J lost 9 bases, with 16 bases between them. The CDR3 runs to 15 residues. Germline lookup yields CDR1 MGHRA and CDR2 YSYEKL. The DNA for the CDR3 is TGCGCCAGCAGCCTCGGCCTACCCGGGGGTTCACCCCTCCACTTT. Its translation: CASSLGLPGGSPLHF.

The V and J genes are TRBV6-1 and TRBJ2-7, with 10 positions matching TRBD1. CDR1 MNHNS and CDR2 SASEGT come from the germline V gene. With 2 bases clipped from V and 5 bases from J, the junction kept 9 bases outside the gene matches. CDR3 length: 16 residues. CDR3 sequence: CASSEWGQGKSDEQYF. In DNA, the CDR3 is TGTGCCAGCAGTGAATGGGGACAGGGGAAGTCGGACGAGCAGTACTTC.

DNA of the CDR3: TGTGCCAGCAGAGAGGACAGGGGGCTATCTAACTATGGCTACACCTTC. As protein: CASREDRGLSNYGYTF. The chain is built from TRBV28 and TRBJ1-2; TRBD1 aligns across 11 bases. This CDR3 is built from 16 residues. V was clipped by 6 bases and J by 0 bases; unmatched bases: 6. The germline gives CDR1 MDHEN, CDR2 SYDVKM.

This rearrangement joins TRBV29-1 to TRBJ2-1; possible D gene TRBD1, 6 bases. This CDR3 is 12 amino acids long. The V end lost 5 bases, the J end lost 8 bases, and 13 bases lay between the germline ends. The germline V gene has CDR1 SQVTM and CDR2 ANQGSEA. CDR3 sequence reads: CSVTGTMDEQFF. The CDR3, as DNA: TGCAGCGTTACAGGGACAATGGATGAGCAGTTCTTC.

In DNA, the CDR3 is TGTGCCAGCAGAGATGACAGCAGAAGCTCCTACGAGCAGTACTTC. Its protein product is CASRDDSRSSYEQYF. V and J are TRBV6-1 and TRBJ2-7; tentatively, D is TRBD1 (5 bases). The CDR3 is 15 residues long. Germline V gene lookup returns CDR1 MNHNS and CDR2 SASEGT. V lost 6 bases and J lost 0, with 15 bases in between.

V usage is TRBV9 and J usage is TRBJ2-1; a weak D match, TRBD1 (6 bases). Germline assignment: CDR1 SGDLS and CDR2 YYNGEE. The V and J ends lost 4 bases and 1 base respectively, with 9 bases between them. The CDR3 runs to 14 residues. The DNA of the CDR3 is TGTGCCAGCAGCTTACAGGGATCCTACAATGAGCAGTTCTTC. As protein: CASSLQGSYNEQFF.